Each of the 10 T cell receptor beta chains below was sequenced from the same sample in a study of T-cell memory formation after mild COVID-19. MiXCR, applied by TCRdb to the 5' RACE reads, yields one record per CDR3 protein. The table has about 350,000 distinct CDR3 sequences, roughly an eighth seen once; the top ten hold about 20%. Sequencing was performed on PBMCs or a T cell subset sorted from them (not recorded which). The origin of the receptors is a man younger than 35 who had mild COVID-19 (a few samples of this study predate the infection). Cell type and time point are not known.

This chain connects TRBV20-1 to TRBJ2-7, with D uncertain. The CDR3 spans 13 residues. Germline V gene lookup returns CDR1 DFQATT and CDR2 SNEGSKA (reference sequence). V was clipped by 3 bases and J by 3 bases, with 12 bases between them. The CDR3 is CSASAGRNYEQYF. The CDR3 DNA reads TGCAGTGCTAGTGCCGGGCGCAACTACGAGCAGTACTTC.

This clonotype was seen only a few times. The rearrangement uses TRBV20-1 and TRBJ1-6, with a weak D call TRBD1 (5 bases). The CDR3 extends over 16 amino acids. The germline V and J ends were trimmed by 3 bases and 7 bases, with 19 bases remaining between them. CDR1 DFQATT and CDR2 SNEGSKA come from the germline V gene (reference sequence). This chain's CDR3 is CSARDIRALGNSPLHF. For the CDR3, the DNA is TGCAGTGCTAGGGACATCCGGGCCCTTGGGAATTCACCCCTCCACTTT.

The chain combines TRBV7-3 with TRBJ2-6; D call uncertain. CDR1 and CDR2 from the germline V gene are SGHTA and FQGTGA. CDR3 length: 17 residues. With 2 bases removed from V and 0 bases from J, the gap between germline ends came to 11 bases. The CDR3 bases are TGTGCCAGCAGCTTATATCAGACCCTCTCTGGGGCCAACGTCCTGACTTTC. This translates into CASSLYQTLSGANVLTF.

The chain couples TRBV6-2 or TRBV6-3 to TRBJ2-1; TRBD1 matches at 8 bases. The CDR3 consists of 15 residues. Germline-derived CDR1 and CDR2 are MNHEY and SVGEGT. Unmatched junction bases numbered 3, after V lost 0 bases and J lost 5 bases. The CDR3 DNA reads as TGTGCCAGCAGTTACTCGCAGGGGGCGAACAATGAGCAGTTCTTC. Its protein is CASSYSQGANNEQFF.

CDR3 in DNA: TGTGCCAGCAGCTTCCCCATCGGCAATGAGCAGTTCTTC. This codes for CASSFPIGNEQFF. This chain links TRBV7-9 with TRBJ2-1; no firm D call. V lost 3 bases to trimming and J lost 6 bases, with 9 bases between them. CDR1 SEHNR and CDR2 FQNEAQ come from the germline V gene (reference sequence). The CDR3 sequence is 13 residues long. Based on the CDR3 plus reference TRBV7-9 and TRBJ2-1, the full variable domain is DTGVSQNPRHKITKRGQNVTFRCDPISEHNRLYWYRQTLGQGPEFLTYFQNEAQLEKSRLLSDRFSAERPKGSFSTLEIQRTEQGDSAMYLCASSFPIGNEQFFGPGTRLTVL.

This clonotype appeared a few times. The J gene is TRBJ1-2, the V gene TRBV4-3; 9 bases map to TRBD1. The V gene's germline CDR1 is LGHNA and CDR2 YSLEER. V was pared by 1 base and J by 4 bases, with 10 bases of the junction left unmatched. This CDR3 spans 17 amino acids. The DNA for the CDR3 is TGCGCCAGCAGCCAAGGGGGGGGACAGGGCGAAGTCTATGGCTACACCTTC. Translated, it gives CASSQGGGQGEVYGYTF.

There are a few counts of this clonotype. The chain uses TRBV12-3 or TRBV12-4 and TRBJ1-1, with D possibly matching TRBD1 (5 bases). The CDR3 is made up of 13 amino acids. The V end was cut by 3 bases, the J end by 5 bases, with 10 bases between. This chain's CDR3 is CASSFPGGTEAFF. The CDR3 nucleotides are TGTGCCAGCAGTTTTCCCGGGGGAACTGAAGCTTTCTTT.

This clonotype was seen repeatedly, ten times or more. The chain has TRBV12-3 or TRBV12-4 and TRBJ2-3, with D maybe TRBD2 (5 bases). CDR3 length: 15 amino acids. V lost 6 bases to trimming and J lost 1 base, with 14 bases between them. CDR3 residues: CASSLGVWGTDTQYF. The CDR3 DNA reads as TGTGCCAGCAGCCTCGGGGTTTGGGGCACAGATACGCAGTATTTT.

This clonotype was picked up many times. This rearrangement joins TRBV12-3 or TRBV12-4 to TRBJ1-1, with a weak D call TRBD1 (6 bases). Trimming removed 4 bases from V and 1 base from J, with 10 bases in between. CDR3 length: 14 amino acids. In nucleotides, the CDR3 is TGTGCCAGCAGTTCGCAACAGGGGAACACTGAAGCTTTCTTT. Protein product: CASSSQQGNTEAFF.

The chain recombines TRBV2 with TRBJ1-1; D unclear. CDR3 length equals 15 residues. Trimming took 5 bases from V and 1 from J, leaving 14 bases between them. The germline V gene encodes CDR1 SNHLY and CDR2 FYNNEI. The CDR3: CASSPRPTSNTEAFF. The DNA for the CDR3 is TGTGCCAGCAGTCCTAGACCCACCTCGAACACTGAAGCTTTCTTT.